This T cell receptor (beta chain) originates from a study of blood T cell repertoires in COVID-19. Study-wide background: Spain, Italy and the United States supplied samples that represented acute and convalescent COVID-19. PBMCs, B-cell-depleted T cells, or T cells were the source of the cDNA or gDNA that made up the material.

One Seattle source followed patients from active infection through their disease course. In the authors' methods: Amplification of reference gene primers provided the estimated nucleated cell counts. Method: immunoSEQ multiplex PCR; TCRdb's copy keeps in-frame clones and lacks some. The DNA was the basis for D and trimming; V, J and clone size are from that table. This table has around 480,000 clones, approximately 88% appearing once. Trimming took 6 bases from V and 0 from J; bases not matched to a gene: 1. Germline lookup yields CDR1 SNHLY and CDR2 FYNNEI. This CDR3 spans 14 amino acids. This clone showed up just once.

The chain employs TRBV2 and TRBJ2-7; 11 bases match TRBD1. Material: peripheral blood. This clonotype was obtained from a woman between 50 and 59 years old with COVID-19, enrolled during active disease. In nucleotides, the CDR3 is TGTGCCAGCAGGGACAGGGGGCTCTCCTACGAGCAGTACTTC. Residues: CASRDRGLSYEQYF.